This record looks at one T cell receptor (beta chain) sequence and its context. Its specificity is unknown. The data are from a study of T cells in tuberculosis. Study information: This South African cohort compared adolescents with or without latent tuberculosis against adults with active tuberculosis. Study outcomes and limitations: The TCR-beta difference was not significant; alpha differences partly reflected length. Using the GMM-specific repertoire gave about 86% accuracy versus about 70% with motifs.

Trimming shortened V by 2 bases and J by 4 bases, and 15 bases separated the two germline ends. CDR1 MGHRA and CDR2 YSYEKL come from the germline V gene. The CDR3 is made up of 16 amino acids. Time point noted: new active TB diagnosis, blood taken before or within 7 days of starting treatment. HIV-seronegative South African adults aged 18 years or older had newly diagnosed active tuberculosis. Produced via immunoSEQ multiplex PCR; TCRdb's table is partial and in-frame only. The data contain about 34,000 clones, approximately 93% of them singletons. V and J are TRBV4-1 and TRBJ2-1; tentatively, D is TRBD2 (5 bases). The TCR sequence derives from an adult with tuberculosis. The sequencing here drew on PBMCs, taken at tuberculosis diagnosis. Here the CDR3 DNA reads TGCGCCAGCAGCCAACTGGACTCACCCCCTTACAATGAGCAGTTCTTC. It encodes CASSQLDSPPYNEQFF.